This TCR beta chain was recovered during a study of T cell responses to AZD1222 COVID-19 vaccine. Study-wide results and caveats: Sampled repertoires all dated from after the peak T cell response. Among spike-specific TCRs, nearly half reportedly target unmutated variant regions. Mapped onto spike, vaccine-associated CD4 TCRs spanned it and were dominant at 160-218 and 743-854.

Comment on this clone: What it binds is not known.

V lost 3 bases, J lost 5 bases, and 13 bases lay in between. The germline CDR1 and CDR2 sequences are DFQATT and SNEGSKA (reference sequence). The CDR3 totals 13 residues. Generated by immunoSEQ multiplex PCR, the TCRdb table keeps only in-frame clones and is missing some. Of 90,000 or so clones listed, 89% are singletons. The input for sequencing was peripheral blood, taken 28 days after the second AZD1222 dose. This chain joins TRBV20-1 and TRBJ1-2, with D unclear. The sequence was obtained from an adult who received the AZD1222 COVID-19 vaccine. The CDR3 is CSASLPLGYGYTF. In nucleotides, the CDR3 is TGCAGTGCTAGTCTACCCCTTGGGTATGGCTACACCTTC.